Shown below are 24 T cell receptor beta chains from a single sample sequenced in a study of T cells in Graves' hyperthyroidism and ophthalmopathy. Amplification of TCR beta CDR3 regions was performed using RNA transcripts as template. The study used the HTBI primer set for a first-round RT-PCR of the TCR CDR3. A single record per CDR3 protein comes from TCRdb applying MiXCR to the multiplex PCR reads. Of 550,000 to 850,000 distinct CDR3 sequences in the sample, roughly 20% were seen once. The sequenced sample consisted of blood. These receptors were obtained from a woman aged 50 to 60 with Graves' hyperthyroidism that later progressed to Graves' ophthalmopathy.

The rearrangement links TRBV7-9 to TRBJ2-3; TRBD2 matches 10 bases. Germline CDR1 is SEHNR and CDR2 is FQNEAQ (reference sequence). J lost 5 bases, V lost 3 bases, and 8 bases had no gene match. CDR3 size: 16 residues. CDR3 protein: CASSFIAGGYRDTQYF. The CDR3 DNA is TGTGCCAGCAGCTTCATAGCGGGGGGATACAGAGATACGCAGTATTTT.

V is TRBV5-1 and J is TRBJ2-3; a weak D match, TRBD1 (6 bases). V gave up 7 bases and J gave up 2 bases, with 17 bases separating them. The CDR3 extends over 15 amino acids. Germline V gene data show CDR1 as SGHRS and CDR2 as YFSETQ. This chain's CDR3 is CASSPRTAPTDTQYF. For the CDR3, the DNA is TGCGCCAGCTCTCCCCGGACAGCTCCCACAGATACGCAGTATTTT.

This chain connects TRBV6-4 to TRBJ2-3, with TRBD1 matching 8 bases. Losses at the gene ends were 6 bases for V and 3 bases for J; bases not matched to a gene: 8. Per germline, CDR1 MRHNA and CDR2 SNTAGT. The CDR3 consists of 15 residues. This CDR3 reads CASSRTGWGTDTQYF. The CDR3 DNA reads TGTGCCAGCAGCCGGACAGGGTGGGGTACAGATACGCAGTATTTT.

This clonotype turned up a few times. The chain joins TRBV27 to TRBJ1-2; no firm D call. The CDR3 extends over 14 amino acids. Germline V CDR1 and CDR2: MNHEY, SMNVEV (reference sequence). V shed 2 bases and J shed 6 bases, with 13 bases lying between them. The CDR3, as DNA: TGTGCCAGCAGTTTAACCGGGTATGGGGATGGCTACACCTTC. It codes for CASSLTGYGDGYTF.

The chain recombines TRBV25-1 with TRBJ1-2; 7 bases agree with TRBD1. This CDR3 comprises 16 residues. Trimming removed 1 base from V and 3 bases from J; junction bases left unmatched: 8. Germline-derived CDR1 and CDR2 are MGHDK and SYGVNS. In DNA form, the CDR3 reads TGTGCCAGCAGTGAATTGGAGGGGGCGGATCACTATGGCTACACCTTC. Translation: CASSELEGADHYGYTF.

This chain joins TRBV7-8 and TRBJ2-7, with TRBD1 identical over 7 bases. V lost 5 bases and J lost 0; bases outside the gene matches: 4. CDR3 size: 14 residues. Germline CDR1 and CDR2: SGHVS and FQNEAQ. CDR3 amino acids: CASSQGQTSYEQYF. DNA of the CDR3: TGTGCCAGCAGCCAGGGACAGACCTCCTACGAGCAGTACTTC.

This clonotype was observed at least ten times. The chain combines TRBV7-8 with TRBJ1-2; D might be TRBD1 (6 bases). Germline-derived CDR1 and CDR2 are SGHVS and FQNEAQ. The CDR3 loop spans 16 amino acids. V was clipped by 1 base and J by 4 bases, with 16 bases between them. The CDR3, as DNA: TGTGCCAGCAGCTTAGGGGGGCCTTCTAACTCCTATGGCTACACCTTC. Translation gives CASSLGGPSNSYGYTF. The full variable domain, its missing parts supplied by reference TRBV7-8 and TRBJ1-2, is GAGVSQSPRYKVAKRGQDVALRCDPISGHVSLFWYQQALGQGPEFLTYFQNEAQLDKSGLPSDRFFAERPEGSVSTLKIQRTQQEDSAVYLCASSLGGPSNSYGYTFGSGTRLTVV.

The CDR3 coding sequence is TGTGCCAGCAGTCTCTCCTACAGGGGGCCTCAGGGGGAGACCCAGTACTTC. Translation gives CASSLSYRGPQGETQYF. The V and J genes are TRBV28 and TRBJ2-5; TRBD1 agrees at 9 bases. V was clipped by 5 bases and J by 5 bases; unmatched bases: 15. Germline CDR1 MDHEN, CDR2 SYDVKM. The CDR3 consists of 17 residues. Full variable domain (missing parts from reference TRBV28 and TRBJ2-5): DVKVTQSSRYLVKRTGEKVFLECVQDMDHENMFWYRQDPGLGLRLIYFSYDVKMKEKGDIPEGYSVSREKKERFSLILESASTNQTSMYLCASSLSYRGPQGETQYFGPGTRLLVL.

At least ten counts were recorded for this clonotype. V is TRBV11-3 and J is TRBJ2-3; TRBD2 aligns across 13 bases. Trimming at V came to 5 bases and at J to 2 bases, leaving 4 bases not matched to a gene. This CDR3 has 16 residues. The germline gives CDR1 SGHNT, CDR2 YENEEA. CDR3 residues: CASSAGLAGDTDTQYF. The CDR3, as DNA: TGTGCCAGCAGCGCAGGACTAGCGGGGGACACAGATACGCAGTATTTT.

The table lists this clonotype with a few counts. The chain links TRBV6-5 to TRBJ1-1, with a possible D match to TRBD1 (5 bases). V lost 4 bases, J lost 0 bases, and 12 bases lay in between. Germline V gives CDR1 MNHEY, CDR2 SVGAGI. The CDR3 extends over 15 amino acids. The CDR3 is CASSLSEGLNTEAFF. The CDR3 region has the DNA TGTGCCAGCAGTTTATCGGAGGGGTTGAACACTGAAGCTTTCTTT.

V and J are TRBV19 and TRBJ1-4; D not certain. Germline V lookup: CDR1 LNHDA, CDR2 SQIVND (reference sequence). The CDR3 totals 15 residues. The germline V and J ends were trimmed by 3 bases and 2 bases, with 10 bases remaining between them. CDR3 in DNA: TGTGCCAGTAGTATTGGACTAGGGACTAATGAAAAACTGTTTTTT. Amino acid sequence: CASSIGLGTNEKLFF.

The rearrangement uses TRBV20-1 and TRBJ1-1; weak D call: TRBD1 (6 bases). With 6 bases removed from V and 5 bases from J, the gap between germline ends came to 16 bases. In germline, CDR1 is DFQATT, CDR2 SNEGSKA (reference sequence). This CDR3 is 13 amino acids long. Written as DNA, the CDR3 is TGCAGTGCCCCTATAATAGGGGGTACTGAAGCTTTCTTT. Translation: CSAPIIGGTEAFF.

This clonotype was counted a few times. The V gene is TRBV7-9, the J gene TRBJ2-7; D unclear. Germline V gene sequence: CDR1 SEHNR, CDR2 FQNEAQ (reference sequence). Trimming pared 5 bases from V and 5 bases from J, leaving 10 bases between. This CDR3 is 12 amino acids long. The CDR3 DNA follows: TGTGCCAGCAGCATCGCCCCTCACGAGCAGTACTTC. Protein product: CASSIAPHEQYF. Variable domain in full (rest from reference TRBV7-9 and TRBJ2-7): DTGVSQNPRHKITKRGQNVTFRCDPISEHNRLYWYRQTLGQGPEFLTYFQNEAQLEKSRLLSDRFSAERPKGSFSTLEIQRTEQGDSAMYLCASSIAPHEQYFGPGTRLTVT.

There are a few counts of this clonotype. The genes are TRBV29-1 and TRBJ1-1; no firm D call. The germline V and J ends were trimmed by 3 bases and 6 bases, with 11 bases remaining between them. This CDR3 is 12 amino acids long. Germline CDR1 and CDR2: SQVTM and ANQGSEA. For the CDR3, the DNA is TGCAGCGTTGAGAAGGGTGCCCCTGAAGCTTTCTTT. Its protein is CSVEKGAPEAFF.

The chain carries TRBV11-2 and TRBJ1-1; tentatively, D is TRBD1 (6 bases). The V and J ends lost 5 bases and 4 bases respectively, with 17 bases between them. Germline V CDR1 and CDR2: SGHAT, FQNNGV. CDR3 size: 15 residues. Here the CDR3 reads CASSPGQPRGTEAFF. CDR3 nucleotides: TGTGCCAGCAGCCCAGGACAGCCCCGGGGCACTGAAGCTTTCTTT. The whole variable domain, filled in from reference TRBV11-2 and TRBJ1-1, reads EAGVAQSPRYKIIEKRQSVAFWCNPISGHATLYWYQQILGQGPKLLIQFQNNGVVDDSQLPKDRFSAERLKGVDSTLKIQPAKLEDSAVYLCASSPGQPRGTEAFFGQGTRLTVV.

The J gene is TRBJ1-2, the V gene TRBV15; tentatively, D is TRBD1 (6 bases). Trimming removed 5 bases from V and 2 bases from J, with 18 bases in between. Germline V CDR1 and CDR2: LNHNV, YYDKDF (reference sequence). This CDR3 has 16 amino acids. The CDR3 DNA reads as TGTGCCACCAGCCGCCCGATAGGGGGATACAACTATGGCTACACCTTC. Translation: CATSRPIGGYNYGYTF.

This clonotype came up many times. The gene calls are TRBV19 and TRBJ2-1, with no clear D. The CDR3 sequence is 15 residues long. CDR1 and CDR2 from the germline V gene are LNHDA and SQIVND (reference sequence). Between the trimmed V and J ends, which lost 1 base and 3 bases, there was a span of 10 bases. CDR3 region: CASSIGLRLYNEQFF. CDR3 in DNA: TGTGCCAGTAGTATAGGTCTCCGACTCTACAATGAGCAGTTCTTC.

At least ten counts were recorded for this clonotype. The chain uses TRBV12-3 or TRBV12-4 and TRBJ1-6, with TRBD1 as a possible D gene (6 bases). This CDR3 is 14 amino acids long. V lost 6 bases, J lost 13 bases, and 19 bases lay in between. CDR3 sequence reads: CASSPTGHARPLHF. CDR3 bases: TGTGCCAGCAGCCCCACGGGACACGCTAGGCCCCTCCACTTT.

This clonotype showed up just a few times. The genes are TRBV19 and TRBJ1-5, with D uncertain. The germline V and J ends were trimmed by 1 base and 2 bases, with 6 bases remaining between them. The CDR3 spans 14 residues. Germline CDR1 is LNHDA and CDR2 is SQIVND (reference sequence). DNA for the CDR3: TGTGCCAGTAGTATAGTGGTCCGCAATCAGCCCCAGCATTTT. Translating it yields CASSIVVRNQPQHF.

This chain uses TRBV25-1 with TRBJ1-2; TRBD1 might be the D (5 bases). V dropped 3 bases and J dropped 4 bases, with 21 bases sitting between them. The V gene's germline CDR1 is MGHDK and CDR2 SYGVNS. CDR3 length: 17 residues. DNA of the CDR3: TGTGCCAGCAGTGATAGGGGAATAGGACCCAGAGGCTATGGCTACACCTTC. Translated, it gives CASSDRGIGPRGYGYTF.

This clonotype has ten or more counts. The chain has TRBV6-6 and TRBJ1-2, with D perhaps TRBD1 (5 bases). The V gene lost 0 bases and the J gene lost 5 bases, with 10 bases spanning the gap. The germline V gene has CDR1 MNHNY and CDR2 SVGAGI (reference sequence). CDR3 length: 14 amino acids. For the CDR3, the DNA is TGTGCCAGCAGTTACTCTGGGGGGAATTATGGCTACACCTTC. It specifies CASSYSGGNYGYTF.

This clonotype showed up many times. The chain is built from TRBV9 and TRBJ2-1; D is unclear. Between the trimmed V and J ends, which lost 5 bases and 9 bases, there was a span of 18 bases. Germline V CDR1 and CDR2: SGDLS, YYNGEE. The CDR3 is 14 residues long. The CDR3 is CASSPTPAWVEQFF. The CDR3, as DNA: TGTGCCAGCAGTCCGACCCCCGCCTGGGTTGAGCAGTTCTTC.

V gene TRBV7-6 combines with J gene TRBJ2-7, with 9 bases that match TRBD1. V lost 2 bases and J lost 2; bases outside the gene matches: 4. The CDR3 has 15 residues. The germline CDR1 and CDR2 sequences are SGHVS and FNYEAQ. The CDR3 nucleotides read TGTGCCAGCAGCTTATTGGGACAGGGACCCTACGAGCAGTACTTC. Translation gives CASSLLGQGPYEQYF.

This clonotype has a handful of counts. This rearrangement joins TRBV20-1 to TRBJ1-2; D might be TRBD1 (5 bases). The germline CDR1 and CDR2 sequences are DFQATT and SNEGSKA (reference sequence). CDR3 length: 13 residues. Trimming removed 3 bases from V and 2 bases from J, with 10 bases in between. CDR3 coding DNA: TGCAGTGCTAGTGGTCCAGGGAACTATGGCTACACCTTC. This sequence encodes CSASGPGNYGYTF.